Here is one T cell receptor beta chain with its context. In this sample, this clonotype turned up a few times. Its antigen target is currently unknown. No per-base quality is available; no much larger clone lies one base away. This sample was included in a study of human T cells and chemical hapten exposure (dated by TCRdb to the early 2020s). Some background on the complete study: For sensitization, 2% DPC in acetone was applied to an approximately 2 cm by approximately 2 cm area of upper inner arm skin. Patch testing on the upper back used Finn chambers containing 0.01% DPC, with scoring done after 6 days according to International Contact Dermatitis Research Group standards. Nearly 30 alopecia patients gave blood for TCR sequencing at one to four time points (pre-sensitization, 2, 6 and 24 weeks). Most of the patients in the cohort were female, and the cohort covered alopecia areata with under or over 50% scalp involvement, alopecia totalis and alopecia universalis. This study followed changes in the peripheral blood TCR repertoire in vivo during primary and secondary sensitization of alopecia patients to the hapten diphenylcyclopropenone (DPC). Blood samples were taken from patients before sensitization (week 0) and then at 2, 6 and about 24 weeks after DPC sensitization. Libraries were pooled for sequencing, and per-sample TCR yields varied mainly because of small differences in library volumes within the pool. Weekly therapeutic DPC doses were additionally applied to the scalp of patients throughout the roughly 25-week study period.

For this chain, trimming is 2 bases at the V end and 5 bases at the J end, and the number of junction bases without a gene match is 9. The CDR3, from cysteine to phenylalanine, totals 17 residues. Only CDR3 DNA is held: 51 bases, read in frame from base 1. For CDR1 and CDR2, the germline V gene lists KGHSH and LQKENI. Libraries were built with RACE. For sequencing, a NextSeq 500 was employed. During library preparation, unique molecular identifiers were attached to individual cDNA molecules so that TCRs could be counted in a quantitative, reproducible way. From each blood RNA sample, both TCR alpha and TCR beta chains were sequenced. Per the source publication's procedure: A median of roughly 98,000 TCRs per sample was observed, with a range of 23,224 to 690,600. The Decombinator software suite was used to annotate the V, J and CDR3 of the TCR reads. To make PS versus PT1 abundance plots, every sample was subsampled to the same number of TCRs (28,000). Expanded TCRs were defined as absent before sensitization and observed at least eight times at the 2-week time point. TCRdb cleaned the public reads at Q25 with fastp, built clones with MiXCR and kept in-frame beta chains. CDR3 protein duplicates are merged, each entry listing the most common genes and DNA. Here the V and J calls rest on TCRdb's processing, not on the authors' analysis. The sample table holds roughly 69,000 distinct CDR3 sequences, of which approximately 11% were seen once. Roughly 2% of the sample lies in the top ten.

Study-level results and caveats: DPC sensitization did not change the number of TCRs with a frequency above 1 in 1000, and there was no evidence of changes in global repertoire structure. All patients had alopecia, a presumed autoimmune disease, so their immune response might differ from that of healthy individuals. Compared with pre-sensitization or healthy control sets, expanded TCRs formed significantly more large CDR3 similarity clusters, which is consistent with antigen-driven responses. Patch test score correlated positively with the number of PT1 expanded TCRs, reaching significance at thresholds 8, 16 and 32 but not at 4. Repeated subsampling changed both the strength of the expansion versus patch-test correlation and the threshold at which that correlation became significant.

The time point label of this sample denotes: patch test 3, about 24 weeks after DPC sensitization. Read against the paper, the sample's treatment or condition label means: therapeutic diphenylcyclopropenone sensitization with weekly scalp DPC. At every patch-test visit, the blood draw took place before the patch test was put on. Eligible patients were aged 18 to 70, diagnosed with alopecia, deemed suitable for DPC therapy, and excluded if pregnant. Unfractionated whole blood was collected in Tempus Blood RNA tubes, and total RNA was extracted from that blood. Specimen: whole blood, collected in connection with sensitization to the hapten diphenylcyclopropenone (DPC). The chain is assembled from TRBV18 and TRBJ2-1; TRBD2 lines up with 10 middle nucleotides. The sequence was obtained from a woman aged 30 to 39 with alopecia areata. Some clones in this sample may be carry-over from other donors' samples. CDR3 protein: CASSPTWKAGGDNEQFF. At the DNA level, the sequence is TGTGCCAGCTCACCAACCTGGAAAGCGGGGGGGGACAATGAGCAGTTCTTC.